Described below is a single T cell receptor (beta chain) sequence and its context. Losses at the gene ends were 4 bases for V and 4 bases for J; bases not matched to a gene: 1. Germline CDR1 reads SQVTM; CDR2 reads ANQGSEA. This CDR3 is built from 13 residues. TCRdb keeps only in-frame clones here, not all; method: immunoSEQ multiplex PCR. The sample yields over 400,000 clones, around 92% seen once. The source of the sample is a study of Ad26.COV2.S vaccination and SARS-CoV-2 variants. This sample's treatment: around 19 received Ad26.COV2.S at low or high dose, single or two shots; roughly five received placebo; per-sample allocation not given. On day 63 after the first injection, vaccine and placebo recipients gave samples.

The clonotype comes from a person between 18 and 59 years old who received the Ad26.COV2.S COVID-19 vaccine or a placebo. Material: peripheral blood, obtained in a trial of Ad26.COV2.S vaccine versus placebo. This chain joins TRBV29-1 and TRBJ1-5, with 10 bases matching TRBD1. CDR3 bases: TGCAGCGTTGGGACAGGGGGAAATCAGCCCCAGCATTTT. It translates to CSVGTGGNQPQHF.